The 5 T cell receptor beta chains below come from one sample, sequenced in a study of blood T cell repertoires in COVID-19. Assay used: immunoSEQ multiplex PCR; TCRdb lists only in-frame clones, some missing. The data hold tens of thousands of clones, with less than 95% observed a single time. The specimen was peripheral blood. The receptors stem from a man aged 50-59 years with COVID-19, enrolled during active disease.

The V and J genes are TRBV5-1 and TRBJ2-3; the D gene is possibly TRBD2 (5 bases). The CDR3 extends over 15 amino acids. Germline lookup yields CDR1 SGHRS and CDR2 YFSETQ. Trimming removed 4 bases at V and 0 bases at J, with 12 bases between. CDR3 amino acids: CASSPPGFSTDTQYF. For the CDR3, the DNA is TGCGCCAGCAGCCCTCCGGGGTTTAGCACAGATACGCAGTATTTT.

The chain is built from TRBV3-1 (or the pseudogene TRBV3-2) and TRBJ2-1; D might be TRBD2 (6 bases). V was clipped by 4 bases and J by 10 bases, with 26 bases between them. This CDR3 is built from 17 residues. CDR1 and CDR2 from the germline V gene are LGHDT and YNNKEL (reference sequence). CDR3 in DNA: TGTGCCAGCAGCCCGACTCTCATAGCGGAGCCTGGGGGGGAGCAGTTCTTC. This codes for CASSPTLIAEPGGEQFF.

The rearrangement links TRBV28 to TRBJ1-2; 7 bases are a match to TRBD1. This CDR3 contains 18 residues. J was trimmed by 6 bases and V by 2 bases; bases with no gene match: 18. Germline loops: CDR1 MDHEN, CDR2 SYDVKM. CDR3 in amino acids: CASSLSGTGKGAPNGYTF. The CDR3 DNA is TGTGCCAGCAGTTTAAGTGGAACAGGGAAGGGGGCGCCGAATGGCTACACCTTC.

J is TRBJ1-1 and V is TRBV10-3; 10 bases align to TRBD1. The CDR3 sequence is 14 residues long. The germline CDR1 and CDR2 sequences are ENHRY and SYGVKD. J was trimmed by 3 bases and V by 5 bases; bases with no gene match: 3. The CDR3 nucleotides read TGTGCCATCAGTACCGGGACAGGGGACACTGAAGCTTTCTTT. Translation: CAISTGTGDTEAFF.

The CDR3 is CASSEVVAGGRNEQYF. The CDR3 coding sequence is TGTGCCAGCAGTGAAGTTGTGGCGGGAGGGCGAAACGAGCAGTACTTC. The rearrangement links TRBV6-1 to TRBJ2-7; 9 bases match TRBD2. This CDR3 is 16 amino acids long. Germline CDR1 and CDR2: MNHNS and SASEGT. V was clipped by 1 base and J by 5 bases; unmatched bases: 9.